This T cell receptor beta chain was sequenced during a study of cytomegalovirus exposure and HLA in healthy donors. TCRdb's table, derived via immunoSEQ multiplex PCR, lists solely in-frame clones and lacks some. The sample records fewer than 300,000 clones, roughly 90% being singletons. There are 16 residues in the CDR3. Trimming removed 0 bases at V and 1 base at J, with 11 bases between. CDR1 is MGHRA, CDR2 YSYEKL, per germline. In regard to this clone: Its antigen is not identified.

Study-level findings and limits: High specificity and sensitivity for cytomegalovirus status were reported for the classifier.

The clonotype originates from a young woman in good health and CMV-seronegative. The sample consisted of PBMCs. V is TRBV4-1 and J is TRBJ2-3; perhaps TRBD2 as D (6 bases). This chain's CDR3 is CASSQDRGEGTDTQYF. The CDR3 DNA sequence: TGCGCCAGCAGCCAAGATAGAGGGGAGGGCACAGATACGCAGTATTTT.